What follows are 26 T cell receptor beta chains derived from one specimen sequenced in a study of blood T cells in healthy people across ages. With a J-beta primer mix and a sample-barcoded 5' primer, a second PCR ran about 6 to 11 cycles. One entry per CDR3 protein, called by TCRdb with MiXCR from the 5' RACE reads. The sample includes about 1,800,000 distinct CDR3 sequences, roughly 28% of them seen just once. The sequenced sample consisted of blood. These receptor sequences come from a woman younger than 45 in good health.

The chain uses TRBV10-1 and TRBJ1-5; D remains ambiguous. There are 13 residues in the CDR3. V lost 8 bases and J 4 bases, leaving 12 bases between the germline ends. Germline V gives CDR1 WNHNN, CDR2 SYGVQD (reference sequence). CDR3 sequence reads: CASGENLNQPQHF. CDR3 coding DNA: TGCGCCAGCGGCGAAAACTTAAATCAGCCCCAGCATTTT.

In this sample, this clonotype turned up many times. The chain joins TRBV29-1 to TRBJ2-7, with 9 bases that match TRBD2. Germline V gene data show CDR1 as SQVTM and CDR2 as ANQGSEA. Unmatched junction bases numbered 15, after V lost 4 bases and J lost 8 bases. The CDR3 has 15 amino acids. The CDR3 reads CSVVLSGGGALQQYF. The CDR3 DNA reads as TGCAGCGTTGTGCTGAGCGGCGGGGGGGCCTTACAGCAGTACTTC.

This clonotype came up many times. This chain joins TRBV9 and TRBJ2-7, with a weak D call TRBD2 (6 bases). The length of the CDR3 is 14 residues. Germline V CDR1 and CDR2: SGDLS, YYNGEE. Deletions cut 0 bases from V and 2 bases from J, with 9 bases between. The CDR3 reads CASSVGRTTYEQYF. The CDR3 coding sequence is TGTGCCAGCAGCGTAGGGAGGACTACCTACGAGCAGTACTTC.

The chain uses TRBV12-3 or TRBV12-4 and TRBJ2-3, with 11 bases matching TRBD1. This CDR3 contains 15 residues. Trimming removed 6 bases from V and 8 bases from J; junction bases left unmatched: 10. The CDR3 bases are TGTGCCAGCAGCCCGCCGGGACAGGGGGGAAGTACGCAGTATTTT. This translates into CASSPPGQGGSTQYF.

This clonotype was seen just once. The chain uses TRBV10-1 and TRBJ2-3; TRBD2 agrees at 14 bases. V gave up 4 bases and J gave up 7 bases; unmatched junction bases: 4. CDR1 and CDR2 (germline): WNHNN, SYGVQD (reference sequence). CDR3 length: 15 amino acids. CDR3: CASSVGLAGANTQYF. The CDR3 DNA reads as TGCGCCAGCAGTGTGGGACTAGCGGGGGCAAATACGCAGTATTTT.

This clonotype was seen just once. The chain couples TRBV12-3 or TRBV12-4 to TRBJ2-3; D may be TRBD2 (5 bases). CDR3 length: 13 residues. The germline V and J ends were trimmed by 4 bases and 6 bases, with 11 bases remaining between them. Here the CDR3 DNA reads TGTGCCAGCAGTTGCGTGGAGGCTGATACGCAGTATTTT. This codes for CASSCVEADTQYF.

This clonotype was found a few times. The CDR3 coding sequence is TGTGCCATCAAAGCGACAAACACTGAAGCTTTCTTT. As protein: CAIKATNTEAFF. The chain recombines TRBV10-3 with TRBJ1-1; no definite D call. The CDR3 loop spans 12 amino acids. Germline loops: CDR1 ENHRY, CDR2 SYGVKD. Trimming removed 7 bases at V and 2 bases at J, with 8 bases between.

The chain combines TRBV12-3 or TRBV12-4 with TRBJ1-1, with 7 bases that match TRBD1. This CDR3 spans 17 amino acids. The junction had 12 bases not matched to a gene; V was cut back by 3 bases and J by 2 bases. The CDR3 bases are TGTGCCAGCAGTTTGGCCAGGACAGGTCGGTTTAACACTGAAGCTTTCTTT. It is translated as CASSLARTGRFNTEAFF.

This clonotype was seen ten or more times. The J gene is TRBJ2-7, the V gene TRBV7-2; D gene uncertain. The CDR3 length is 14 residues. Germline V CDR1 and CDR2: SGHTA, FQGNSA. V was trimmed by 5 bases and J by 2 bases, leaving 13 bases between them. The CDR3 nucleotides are TGTGCCAGCAGCCCGATTCTTGCAGCCTACGAGCAGTACTTC. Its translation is CASSPILAAYEQYF.

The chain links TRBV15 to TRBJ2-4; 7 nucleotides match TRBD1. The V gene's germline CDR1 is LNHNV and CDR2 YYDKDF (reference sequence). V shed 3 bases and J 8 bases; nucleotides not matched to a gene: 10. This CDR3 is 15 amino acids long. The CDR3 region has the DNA TGTGCCACCAGCAGTAACAGGGGTGACGGGGACATTCAGTACTTC. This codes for CATSSNRGDGDIQYF. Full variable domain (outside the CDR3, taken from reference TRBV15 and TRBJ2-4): DAMVIQNPRYQVTQFGKPVTLSCSQTLNHNVMYWYQQKSSQAPKLLFHYYDKDFNNEADTPDNFQSRRPNTSFCFLDIRSPGLGDTAMYLCATSSNRGDGDIQYFGAGTRLSVL.

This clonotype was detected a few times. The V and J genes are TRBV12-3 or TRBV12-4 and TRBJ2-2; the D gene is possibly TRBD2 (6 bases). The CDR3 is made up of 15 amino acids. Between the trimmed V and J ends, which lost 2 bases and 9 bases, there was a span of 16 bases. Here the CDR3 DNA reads TGTGCCAGCAGTTTAAGTTCAAGGCGGGGAAGGGAGCTGTTTTTT. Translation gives CASSLSSRRGRELFF.

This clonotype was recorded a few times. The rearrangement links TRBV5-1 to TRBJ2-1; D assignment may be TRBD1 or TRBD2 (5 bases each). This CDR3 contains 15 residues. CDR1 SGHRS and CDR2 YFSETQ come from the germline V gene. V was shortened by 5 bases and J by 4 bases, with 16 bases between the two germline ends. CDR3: CASRQEGLAYNEQFF. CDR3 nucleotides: TGCGCCAGCAGACAAGAGGGGCTAGCTTACAATGAGCAGTTCTTC.

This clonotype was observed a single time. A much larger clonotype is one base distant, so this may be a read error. CDR3 bases: TGCGCCAGCAGCAGCGGGACTAGCGGGACCTCCTACGAGCGGTACTTC. Amino acids: CASSSGTSGTSYERYF. This rearrangement joins TRBV5-1 to TRBJ2-4; 13 bases agree with TRBD2. V trimming: 4 bases; J trimming: 15 bases; junction bases outside the gene matches: 16. This CDR3 spans 16 amino acids. CDR1 and CDR2 (germline): SGHRS, YFSETQ.

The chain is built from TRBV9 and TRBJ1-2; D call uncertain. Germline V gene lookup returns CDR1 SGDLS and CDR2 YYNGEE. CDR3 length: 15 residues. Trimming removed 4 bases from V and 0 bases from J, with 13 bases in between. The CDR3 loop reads CASSPQEGANYGYTF. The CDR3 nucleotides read TGTGCCAGCAGCCCTCAAGAGGGTGCTAACTATGGCTACACCTTC.

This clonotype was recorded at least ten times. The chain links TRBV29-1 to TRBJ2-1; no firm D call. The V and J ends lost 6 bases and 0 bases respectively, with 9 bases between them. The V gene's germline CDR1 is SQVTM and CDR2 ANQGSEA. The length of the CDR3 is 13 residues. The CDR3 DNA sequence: TGCAGCGTCCAGTCGGGCTCCTACAATGAGCAGTTCTTC. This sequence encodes CSVQSGSYNEQFF.

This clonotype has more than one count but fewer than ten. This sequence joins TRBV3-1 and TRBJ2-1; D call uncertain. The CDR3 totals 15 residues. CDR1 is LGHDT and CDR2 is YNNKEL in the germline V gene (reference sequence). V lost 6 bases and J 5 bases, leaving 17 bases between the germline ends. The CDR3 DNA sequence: TGTGCCAGCAGTCCCACCTATGGTAGGGACAATGAGCAGTTCTTC. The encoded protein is CASSPTYGRDNEQFF.

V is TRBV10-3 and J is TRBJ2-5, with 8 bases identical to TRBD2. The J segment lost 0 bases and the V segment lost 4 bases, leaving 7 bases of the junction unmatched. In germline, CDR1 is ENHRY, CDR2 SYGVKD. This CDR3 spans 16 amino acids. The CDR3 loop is CAISGSRGEDQETQYF. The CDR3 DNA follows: TGTGCCATCAGTGGATCGCGGGGGGAAGACCAAGAGACCCAGTACTTC.

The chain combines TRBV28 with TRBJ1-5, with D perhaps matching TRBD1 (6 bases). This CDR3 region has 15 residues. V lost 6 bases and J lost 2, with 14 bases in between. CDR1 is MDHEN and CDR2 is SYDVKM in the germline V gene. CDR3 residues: CASRPQGFRNQPQHF. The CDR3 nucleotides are TGTGCCAGCAGGCCTCAGGGGTTCCGCAATCAGCCCCAGCATTTT.

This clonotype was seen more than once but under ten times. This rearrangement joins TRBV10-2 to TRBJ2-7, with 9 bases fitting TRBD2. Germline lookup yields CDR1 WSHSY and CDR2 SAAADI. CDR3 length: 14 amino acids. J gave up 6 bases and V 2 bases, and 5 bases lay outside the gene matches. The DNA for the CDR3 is TGCGCCAGCAGTGAGCCTAGCGGGACCGGCGAGCAGTACTTC. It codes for CASSEPSGTGEQYF.

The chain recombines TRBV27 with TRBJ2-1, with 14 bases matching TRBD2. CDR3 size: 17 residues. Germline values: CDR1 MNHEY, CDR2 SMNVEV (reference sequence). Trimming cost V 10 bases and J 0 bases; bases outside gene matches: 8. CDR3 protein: CATGTSGRMGSYNEQFF. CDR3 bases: TGTGCCACTGGGACTAGCGGGAGAATGGGCTCCTACAATGAGCAGTTCTTC.

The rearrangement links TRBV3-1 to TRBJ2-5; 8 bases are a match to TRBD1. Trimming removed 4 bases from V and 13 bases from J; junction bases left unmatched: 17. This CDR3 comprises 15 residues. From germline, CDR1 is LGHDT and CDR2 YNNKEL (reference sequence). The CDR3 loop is CASSRLGQDQEGRYF. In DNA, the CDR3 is TGTGCCAGCAGCCGCCTGGGACAGGATCAAGAAGGAAGGTACTTC.

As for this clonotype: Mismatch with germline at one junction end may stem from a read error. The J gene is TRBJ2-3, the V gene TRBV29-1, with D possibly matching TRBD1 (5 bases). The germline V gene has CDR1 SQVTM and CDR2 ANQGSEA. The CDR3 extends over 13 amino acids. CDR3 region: CSVAQGWADAQYF. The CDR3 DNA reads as TGCAGCGTTGCGCAGGGATGGGCAGATGCGCAGTATTTT.

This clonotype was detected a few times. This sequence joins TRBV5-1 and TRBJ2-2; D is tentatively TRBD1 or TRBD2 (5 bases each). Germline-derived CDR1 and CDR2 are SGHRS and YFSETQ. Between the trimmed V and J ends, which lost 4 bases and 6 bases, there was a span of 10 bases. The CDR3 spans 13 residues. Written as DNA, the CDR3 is TGCGCCAGCAGCCAATTGGGGGCCGGGGAGCTGTTTTTT. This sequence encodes CASSQLGAGELFF.

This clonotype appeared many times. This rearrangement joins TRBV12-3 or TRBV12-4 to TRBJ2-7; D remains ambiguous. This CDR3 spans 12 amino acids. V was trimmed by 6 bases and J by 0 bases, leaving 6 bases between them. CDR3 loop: CASSRRSYEQYF. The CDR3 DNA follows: TGTGCCAGCAGCCGCCGCTCCTACGAGCAGTACTTC.

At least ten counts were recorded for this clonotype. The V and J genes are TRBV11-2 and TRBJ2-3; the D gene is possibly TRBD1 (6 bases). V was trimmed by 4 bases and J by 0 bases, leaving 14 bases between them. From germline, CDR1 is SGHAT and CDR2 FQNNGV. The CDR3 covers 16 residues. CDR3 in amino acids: CASSSRGKLSTDTQYF. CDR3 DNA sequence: TGTGCCAGCAGCTCAAGGGGGAAACTGAGCACAGATACGCAGTATTTT.

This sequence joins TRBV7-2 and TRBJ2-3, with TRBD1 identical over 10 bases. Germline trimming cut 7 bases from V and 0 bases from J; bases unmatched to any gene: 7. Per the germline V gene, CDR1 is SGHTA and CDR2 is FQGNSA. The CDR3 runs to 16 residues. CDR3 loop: CASTRTGGVSTDTQYF. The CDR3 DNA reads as TGTGCCAGCACTAGGACAGGGGGAGTTAGCACAGATACGCAGTATTTT.